These T cell receptor beta chains were read from a single sample in a study of regulatory T cells in long-lasting Graves disease. Each CDR3 protein is one row after TCRdb ran MiXCR on the multiplex PCR reads. Found here are under 500,000 distinct CDR3 sequences, around 17% of them singletons; the top ten hold around 11%. These same data were also listed under a study on T cells in Graves' hyperthyroidism and ophthalmopathy.

Sequencing was performed on peripheral blood mononuclear cells (PBMCs), taken at new diagnosis, from a patient treated with antithyroid drugs. Receptors were obtained from a woman in her thirties with Graves disease. The conserved cysteine and the conserved F or W are not part of the CDR3 here.

>TRBJ2-1|TRBV28
ASNSFGVENEQF
>TRBJ2-7|TRBV7-9
ASSLVVGLGYEQY
>TRBJ1-2|TRBV7-2
AILGTGVNYGYT
>TRBJ2-3|TRBV28
ASLGASPPTDTQY
>TRBJ1-1|TRBV28
ASRPPGRAEAF
>TRBJ2-2|TRBV20-1
SARPPSRTGELF
>TRBJ1-1|TRBV6-1
ASRLDSRLMNTEAF
>TRBJ1-2|TRBV5-1
ASNVGDNYGYT
>TRBJ2-1|TRBV29-1
SVAGWGDEQF
>TRBJ2-3|TRBV10-2
ASSESRLAGDETDTQY
>TRBJ2-3|TRBV11-2
ASTILRGRRHTQY